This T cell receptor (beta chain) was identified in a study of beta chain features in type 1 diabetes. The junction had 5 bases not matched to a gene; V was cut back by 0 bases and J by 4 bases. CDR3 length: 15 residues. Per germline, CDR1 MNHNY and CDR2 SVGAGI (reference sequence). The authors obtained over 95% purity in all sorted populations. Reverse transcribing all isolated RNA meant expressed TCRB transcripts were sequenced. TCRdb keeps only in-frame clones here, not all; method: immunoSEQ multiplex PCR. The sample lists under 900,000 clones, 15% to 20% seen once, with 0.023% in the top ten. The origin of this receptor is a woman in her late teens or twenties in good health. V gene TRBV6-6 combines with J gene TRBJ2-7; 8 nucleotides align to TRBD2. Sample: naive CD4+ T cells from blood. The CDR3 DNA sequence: TGTGCCAGCAGTTACTCAACGGCGGGGGGATACGAGCAGTACTTC. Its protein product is CASSYSTAGGYEQYF.